This T cell receptor beta chain was identified during a study of blood T cell repertoires in COVID-19. Study summary: Acute and convalescent COVID-19 specimens originated in the United States, Italy and Spain. In each case, the material was cDNA or gDNA derived from T cells, B-cell-depleted T cells, or PBMCs.

The CDR3 runs to 16 residues. CDR1 MNHNS and CDR2 SASEGT come from the germline V gene. V shed 1 base, J shed 5 bases, and the junction held 7 bases outside the gene matches. In this sample, this clone turned up a few times. Per the original data handling: Reference gene primer amplification gave nucleated cell count estimates. Here immunoSEQ multiplex PCR was the method, and the copy in TCRdb shows in-frame clones only, minus some. V, J and clone size were drawn from that table, and D and trimming were deduced from the DNA. The profile shows 100,000 to 150,000 clones, roughly three quarters of them singletons.

The rearrangement links TRBV6-1 to TRBJ1-5, with 8 positions matching TRBD1. The sample was peripheral blood. The receptor comes from a man aged 40-49 years with active or convalescent COVID-19. The CDR3 is CASSEGSGTGDQPQHF. The CDR3, as DNA: TGTGCCAGCAGTGAAGGCTCAGGGACAGGCGATCAGCCCCAGCATTTT.